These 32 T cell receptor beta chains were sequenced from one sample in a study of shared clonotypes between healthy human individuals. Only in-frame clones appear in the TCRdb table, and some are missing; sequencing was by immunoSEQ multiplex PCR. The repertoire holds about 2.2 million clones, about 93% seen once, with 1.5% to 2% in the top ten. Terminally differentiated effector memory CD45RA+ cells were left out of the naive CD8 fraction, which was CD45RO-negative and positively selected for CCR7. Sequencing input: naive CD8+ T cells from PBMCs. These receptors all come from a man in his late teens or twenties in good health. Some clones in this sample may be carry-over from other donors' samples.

The CDR3 DNA sequence: TGTGCCAGTAGAATGGGAGGGGCCGGTCTCACCTTC. Its translation: CASRMGGAGLTF. This chain connects TRBV19 to TRBJ1-2; D perhaps matches TRBD1 (5 bases). Germline V CDR1 and CDR2: LNHDA, SQIVND (reference sequence). The CDR3 consists of 12 residues. Between the trimmed V and J ends, which lost 6 bases and 13 bases, there was a span of 18 bases.

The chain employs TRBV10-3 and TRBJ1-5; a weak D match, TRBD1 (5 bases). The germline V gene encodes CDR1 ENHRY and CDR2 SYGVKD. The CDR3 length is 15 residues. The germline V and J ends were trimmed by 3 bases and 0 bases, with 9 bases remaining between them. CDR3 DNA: TGTGCCATCAGTGACCAGGGCCTTAGCAATCAGCCCCAGCATTTT. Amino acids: CAISDQGLSNQPQHF.

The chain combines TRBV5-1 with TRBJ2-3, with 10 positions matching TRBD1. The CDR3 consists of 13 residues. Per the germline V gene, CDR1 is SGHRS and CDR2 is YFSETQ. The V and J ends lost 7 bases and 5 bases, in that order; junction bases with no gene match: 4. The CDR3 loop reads CASGGQGVDTQYF. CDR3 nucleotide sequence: TGCGCCAGCGGCGGACAGGGGGTAGATACGCAGTATTTT.

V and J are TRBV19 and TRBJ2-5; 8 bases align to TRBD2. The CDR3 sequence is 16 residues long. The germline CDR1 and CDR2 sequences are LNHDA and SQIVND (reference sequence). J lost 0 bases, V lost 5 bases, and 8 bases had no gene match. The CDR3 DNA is TGTGCCAGTAGTGATCCTAGCGGGCCGTACCAAGAGACCCAGTACTTC. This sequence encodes CASSDPSGPYQETQYF.

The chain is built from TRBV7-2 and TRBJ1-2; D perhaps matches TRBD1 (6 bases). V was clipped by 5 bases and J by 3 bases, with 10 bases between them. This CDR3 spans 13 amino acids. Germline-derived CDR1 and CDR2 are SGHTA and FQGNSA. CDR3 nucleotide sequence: TGTGCCAGCAGCATCAGGGGTGACTATGGCTACACCTTC. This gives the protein CASSIRGDYGYTF.

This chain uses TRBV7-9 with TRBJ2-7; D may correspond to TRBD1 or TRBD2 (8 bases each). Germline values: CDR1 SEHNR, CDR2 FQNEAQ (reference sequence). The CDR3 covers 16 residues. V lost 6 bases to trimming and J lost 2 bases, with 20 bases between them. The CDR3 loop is CASSTGGTGNPYEQYF. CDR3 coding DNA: TGTGCCAGCAGTACGGGGGGGACAGGAAATCCCTACGAGCAGTACTTC.

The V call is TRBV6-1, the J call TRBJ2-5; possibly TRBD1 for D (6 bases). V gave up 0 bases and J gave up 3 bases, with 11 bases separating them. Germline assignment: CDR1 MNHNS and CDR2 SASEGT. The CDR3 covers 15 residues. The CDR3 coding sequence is TGTGCCAGCAGTGAAGCGGGACACATCGAAGAGACCCAGTACTTC. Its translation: CASSEAGHIEETQYF.

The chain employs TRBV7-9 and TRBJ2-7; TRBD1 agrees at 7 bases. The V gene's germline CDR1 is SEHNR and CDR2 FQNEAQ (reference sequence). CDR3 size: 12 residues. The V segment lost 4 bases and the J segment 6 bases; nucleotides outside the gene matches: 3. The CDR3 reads CASSSGTAEQYF. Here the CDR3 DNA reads TGTGCCAGCAGCTCCGGGACAGCCGAGCAGTACTTC.

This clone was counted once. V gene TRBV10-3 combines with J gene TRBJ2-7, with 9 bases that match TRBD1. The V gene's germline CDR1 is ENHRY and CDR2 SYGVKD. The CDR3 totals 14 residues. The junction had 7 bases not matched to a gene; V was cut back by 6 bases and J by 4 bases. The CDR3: CAISGTGLVYEQYF. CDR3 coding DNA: TGTGCCATCAGCGGGACAGGGTTGGTTTACGAGCAGTACTTC.

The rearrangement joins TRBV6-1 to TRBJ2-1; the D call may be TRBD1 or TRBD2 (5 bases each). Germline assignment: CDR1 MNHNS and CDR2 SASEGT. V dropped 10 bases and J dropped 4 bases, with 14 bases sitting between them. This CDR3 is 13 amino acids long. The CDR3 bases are TGTGCCACCCGGGACCTCAATTACAATGAGCAGTTCTTC. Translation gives CATRDLNYNEQFF.

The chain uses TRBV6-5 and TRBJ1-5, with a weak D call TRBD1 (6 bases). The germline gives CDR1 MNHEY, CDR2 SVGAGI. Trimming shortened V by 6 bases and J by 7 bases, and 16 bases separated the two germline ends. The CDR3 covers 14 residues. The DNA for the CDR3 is TGTGCCAGCAGGCGAACCGGGACATACCAGCCCCAGCATTTT. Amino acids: CASRRTGTYQPQHF.

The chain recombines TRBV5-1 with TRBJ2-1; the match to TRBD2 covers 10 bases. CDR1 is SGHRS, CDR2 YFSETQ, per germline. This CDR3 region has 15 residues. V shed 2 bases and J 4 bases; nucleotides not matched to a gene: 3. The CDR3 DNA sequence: TGCGCCAGCAGCTTAGGGACTAGCGAGTACAATGAGCAGTTCTTC. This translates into CASSLGTSEYNEQFF. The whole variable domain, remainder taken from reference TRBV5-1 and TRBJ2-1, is KAGVTQTPRYLIKTRGQQVTLSCSPISGHRSVSWYQQTPGQGLQFLFEYFSETQRNKGNFPGRFSGRQFSNSRSEMNVSTLELGDSALYLCASSLGTSEYNEQFFGPGTRLTVL.

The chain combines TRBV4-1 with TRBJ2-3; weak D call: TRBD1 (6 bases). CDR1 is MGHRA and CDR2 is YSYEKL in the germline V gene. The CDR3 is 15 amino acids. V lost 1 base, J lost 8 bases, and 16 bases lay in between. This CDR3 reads CASSQVTGPRGTQYF. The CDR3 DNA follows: TGCGCCAGCAGCCAAGTCACAGGGCCCCGGGGTACGCAGTATTTT.

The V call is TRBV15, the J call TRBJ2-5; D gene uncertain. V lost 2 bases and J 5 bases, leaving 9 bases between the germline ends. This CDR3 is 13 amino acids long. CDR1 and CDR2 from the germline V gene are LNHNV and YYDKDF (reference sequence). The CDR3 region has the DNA TGTGCCACCAGCAGATCTTCCCGGGAGACCCAGTACTTC. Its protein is CATSRSSRETQYF.

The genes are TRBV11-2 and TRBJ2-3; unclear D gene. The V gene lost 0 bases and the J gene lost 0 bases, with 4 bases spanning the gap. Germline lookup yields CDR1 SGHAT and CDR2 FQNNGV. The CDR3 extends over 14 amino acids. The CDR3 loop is CASSLDSSTDTQYF. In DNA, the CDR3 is TGTGCCAGCAGCTTAGACAGCAGCACAGATACGCAGTATTTT.

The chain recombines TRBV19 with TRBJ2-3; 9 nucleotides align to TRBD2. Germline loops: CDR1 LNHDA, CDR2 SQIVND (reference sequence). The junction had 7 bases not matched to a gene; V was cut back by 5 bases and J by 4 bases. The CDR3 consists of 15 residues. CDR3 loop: CASSLTSGPPDTQYF. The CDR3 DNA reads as TGTGCCAGTAGTTTGACTAGCGGTCCTCCAGATACGCAGTATTTT.

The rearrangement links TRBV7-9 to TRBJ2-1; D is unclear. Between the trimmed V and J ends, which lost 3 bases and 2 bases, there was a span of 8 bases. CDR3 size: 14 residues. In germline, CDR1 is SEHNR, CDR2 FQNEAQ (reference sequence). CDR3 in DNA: TGTGCCAGCAGCTTTACCGAGGCCTACAATGAGCAGTTCTTC. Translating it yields CASSFTEAYNEQFF.

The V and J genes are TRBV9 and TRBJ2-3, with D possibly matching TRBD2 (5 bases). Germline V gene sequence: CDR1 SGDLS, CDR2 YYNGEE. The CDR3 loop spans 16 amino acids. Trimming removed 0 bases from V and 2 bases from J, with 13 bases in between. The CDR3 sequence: CASSVVGWRHTDTQYF. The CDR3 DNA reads TGTGCCAGCAGCGTAGTTGGCTGGAGGCACACAGATACGCAGTATTTT.

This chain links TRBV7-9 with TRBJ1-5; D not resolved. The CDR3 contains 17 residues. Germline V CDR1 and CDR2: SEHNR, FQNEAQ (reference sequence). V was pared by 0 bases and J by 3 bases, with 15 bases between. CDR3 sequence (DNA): TGTGCCAGCAGCTTAGCGCCAACAGTCCTTGACAATCAGCCCCAGCATTTT. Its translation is CASSLAPTVLDNQPQHF.

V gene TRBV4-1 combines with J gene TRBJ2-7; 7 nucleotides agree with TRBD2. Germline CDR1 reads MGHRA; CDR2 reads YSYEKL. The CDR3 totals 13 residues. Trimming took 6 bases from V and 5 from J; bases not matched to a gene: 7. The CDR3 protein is CASRRGLSDEQYF. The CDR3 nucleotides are TGCGCCAGCAGGAGGGGACTATCGGACGAGCAGTACTTC.

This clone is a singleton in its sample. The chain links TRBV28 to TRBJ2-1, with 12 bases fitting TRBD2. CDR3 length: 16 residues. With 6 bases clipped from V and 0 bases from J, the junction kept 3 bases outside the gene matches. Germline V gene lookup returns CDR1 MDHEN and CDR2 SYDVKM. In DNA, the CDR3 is TGTGCCAGCAGGGGACTAGCGGGCCTCTCCTACAATGAGCAGTTCTTC. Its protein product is CASRGLAGLSYNEQFF.

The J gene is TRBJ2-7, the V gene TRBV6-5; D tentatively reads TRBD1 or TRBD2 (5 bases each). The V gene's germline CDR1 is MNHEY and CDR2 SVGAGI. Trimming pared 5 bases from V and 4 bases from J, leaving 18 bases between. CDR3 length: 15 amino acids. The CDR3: CASSSTRGKEYEQYF. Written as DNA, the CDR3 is TGTGCCAGCAGTAGCACGAGGGGCAAGGAATACGAGCAGTACTTC.

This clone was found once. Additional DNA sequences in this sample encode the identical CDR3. The CDR3 bases are TGTGCCAGCAGCTTGATGGGGTCCTACGAGCAGTACTTC. Translation: CASSLMGSYEQYF. V is TRBV5-6 and J is TRBJ2-7; unclear D gene. The CDR3 loop spans 13 amino acids. The V end was cut by 1 base, the J end by 1 base, with 6 bases between. Germline V gives CDR1 SGHDT, CDR2 YYEEEE.

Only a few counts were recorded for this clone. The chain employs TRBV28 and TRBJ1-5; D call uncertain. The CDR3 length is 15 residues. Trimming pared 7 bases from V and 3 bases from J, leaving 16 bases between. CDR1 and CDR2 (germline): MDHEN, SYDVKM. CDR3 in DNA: TGTGCCAGCATGGGGTTTAGCGGGAACAATCAGCCCCAGCATTTT. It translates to CASMGFSGNNQPQHF.

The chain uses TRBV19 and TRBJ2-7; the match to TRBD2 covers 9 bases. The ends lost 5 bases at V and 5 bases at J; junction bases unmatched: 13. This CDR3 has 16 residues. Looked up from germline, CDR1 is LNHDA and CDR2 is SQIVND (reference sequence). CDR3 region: CASSGRIAGDGDEQYF. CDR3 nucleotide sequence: TGTGCCAGTAGTGGGCGCATAGCGGGAGACGGCGACGAGCAGTACTTC.

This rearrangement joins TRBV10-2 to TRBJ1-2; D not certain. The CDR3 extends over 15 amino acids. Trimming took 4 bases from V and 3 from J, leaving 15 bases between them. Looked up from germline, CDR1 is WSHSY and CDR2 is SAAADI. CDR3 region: CASSVRGSGYYGYTF. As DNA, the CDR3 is TGCGCCAGCAGTGTAAGAGGGTCGGGTTACTATGGCTACACCTTC.

The CDR3 DNA reads TGTGCCAGCAGCCCCGCGTCCGGGACGGGCTCCTACGAGCAGTACTTC. Translated, it gives CASSPASGTGSYEQYF. The chain combines TRBV7-9 with TRBJ2-7; D may match TRBD1 or TRBD2 (5 bases each). CDR1 and CDR2 from the germline V gene are SEHNR and FQNEAQ (reference sequence). Trimming pared 5 bases from V and 0 bases from J, leaving 17 bases between. This CDR3 region has 16 residues.

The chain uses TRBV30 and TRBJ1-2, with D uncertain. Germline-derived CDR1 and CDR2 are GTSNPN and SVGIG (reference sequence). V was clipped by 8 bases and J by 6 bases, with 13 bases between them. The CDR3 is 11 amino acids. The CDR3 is CAHPSGNGYTF. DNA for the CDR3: TGTGCCCACCCGTCCGGGAATGGCTACACCTTC.

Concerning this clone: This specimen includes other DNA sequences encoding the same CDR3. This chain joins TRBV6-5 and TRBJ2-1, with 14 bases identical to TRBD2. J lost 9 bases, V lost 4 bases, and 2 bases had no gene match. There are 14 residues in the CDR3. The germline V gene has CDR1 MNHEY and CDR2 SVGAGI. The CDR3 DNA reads TGTGCCAGCAGTTCCGGACTAGCGGGAGGTGAGCAGTTCTTC. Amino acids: CASSSGLAGGEQFF.

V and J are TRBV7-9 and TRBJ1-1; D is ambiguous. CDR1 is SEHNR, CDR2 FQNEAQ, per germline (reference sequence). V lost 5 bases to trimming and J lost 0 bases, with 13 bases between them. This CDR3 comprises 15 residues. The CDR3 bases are TGTGCCAGCAGCAATAGTCAAATCATGAACACTGAAGCTTTCTTT. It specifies CASSNSQIMNTEAFF. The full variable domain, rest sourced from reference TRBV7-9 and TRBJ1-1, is DTGVSQNPRHKITKRGQNVTFRCDPISEHNRLYWYRQTLGQGPEFLTYFQNEAQLEKSRLLSDRFSAERPKGSFSTLEIQRTEQGDSAMYLCASSNSQIMNTEAFFGQGTRLTVV.

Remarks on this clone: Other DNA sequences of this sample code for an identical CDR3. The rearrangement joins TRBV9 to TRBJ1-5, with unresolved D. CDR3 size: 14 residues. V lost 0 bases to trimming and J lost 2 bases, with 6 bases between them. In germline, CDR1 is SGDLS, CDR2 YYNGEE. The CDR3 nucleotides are TGTGCCAGCAGCGTAGGGAGAGGCAATCAGCCCCAGCATTTT. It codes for CASSVGRGNQPQHF.

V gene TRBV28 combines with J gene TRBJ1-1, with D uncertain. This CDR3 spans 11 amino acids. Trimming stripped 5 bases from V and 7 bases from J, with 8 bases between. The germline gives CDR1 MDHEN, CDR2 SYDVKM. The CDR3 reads CASSHGVEAFF. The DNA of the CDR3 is TGTGCCAGCAGTCACGGAGTTGAAGCTTTCTTT.